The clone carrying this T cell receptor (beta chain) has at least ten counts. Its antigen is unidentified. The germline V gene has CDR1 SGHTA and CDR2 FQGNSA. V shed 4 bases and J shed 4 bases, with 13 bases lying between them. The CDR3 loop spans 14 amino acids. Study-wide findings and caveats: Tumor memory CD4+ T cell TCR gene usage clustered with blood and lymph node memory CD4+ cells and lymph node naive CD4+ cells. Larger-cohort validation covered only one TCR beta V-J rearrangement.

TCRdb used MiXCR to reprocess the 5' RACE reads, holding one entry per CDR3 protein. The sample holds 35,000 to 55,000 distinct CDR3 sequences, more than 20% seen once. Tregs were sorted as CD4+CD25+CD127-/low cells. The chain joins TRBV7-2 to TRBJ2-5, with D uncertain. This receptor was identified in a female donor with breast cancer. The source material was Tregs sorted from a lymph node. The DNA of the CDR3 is TGTGCCAGCAGCTCACGGATCGGCGGAGAGACCCAGTACTTC. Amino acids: CASSSRIGGETQYF.